These T cell receptor beta chains were read from a single sample in a study of CD8 T cells in Susac syndrome. Each CDR3 protein gets one entry after TCRdb re-called the immunoSEQ multiplex PCR reads with MiXCR. The sample comprises some 190,000 distinct CDR3 sequences, about 93% of which are singletons, and around 0.1% rests with the top ten. The sample comprised CD4+ T cells from PBMCs. These receptor sequences come from a human donor in good health. Each CDR3 is given with its conserved first and last residue. Fields, in order: CDR3 DNA, CDR3 protein, clone size, J gene, D gene, V gene. A D gene is named only where the DNA matches it firmly. Clone sizes are given selectively: once, few, many, or a class where the clone is expanded.

TGTGCCAGCAGCTCCGCCCCCCGGGAGAACACTGAAGCTTTCTTT | CASSSAPRENTEAFF | once | TRBJ1-1 | - | TRBV7-2
TGTGCCAGCAGTTTGTGGGGCCTCACAGGGGGCAGCTTGAACACTGAAGCTTTCTTT | CASSLWGLTGGSLNTEAFF | - | TRBJ1-1 | TRBD1 | TRBV28
TGTGCCTGGAGTAAAAGGGTGGTGGACACTGAAGCTTTCTTT | CAWSKRVVDTEAFF | - | TRBJ1-1 | - | TRBV30
TGCAGCGTTGACCCCGCAGGGGTGAACACTGAAGCTTTCTTT | CSVDPAGVNTEAFF | - | TRBJ1-1 | - | TRBV29-1
TGTGCCACCAGCGTCAGCTCCGGGGTGGAGGGGGCCAACGTCCTGACTTTC | CATSVSSGVEGANVLTF | - | TRBJ2-6 | - | TRBV15
TGTGCCAGCAGTCGTGTGACAGGCCTCGGGGGGACCCAGTACTTC | CASSRVTGLGGTQYF | - | TRBJ2-5 | - | TRBV7-2
TGTGCCAGCAGCCCGACCTCGGGGTTTTCACCCCTCCACTTT | CASSPTSGFSPLHF | - | TRBJ1-6 | - | TRBV6-2/TRBV6-3
TGTGCCACCGATAGGAGCGGGGAAAACACCGGGGAGCTGTTTTTT | CATDRSGENTGELFF | - | TRBJ2-2 | TRBD2 | TRBV6-1
TGTGCCAGCAGTAGGCGGGGGGCGACAGATACGCAGTATTTT | CASSRRGATDTQYF | - | TRBJ2-3 | TRBD2 | TRBV2
TGTGCCTGGAGCGCAGGCAGGACCTATGGCTACACCTTC | CAWSAGRTYGYTF | - | TRBJ1-2 | - | TRBV30
TGCGCCAGCAGTCAACCACAGGGGGCACTCGGTGAGACCCAGTACTTC | CASSQPQGALGETQYF | - | TRBJ2-5 | TRBD1 | TRBV23-1
TGTGCCAGCAGCCAAGATACATCGGACAAACAAGAGACCCAGTACTTC | CASSQDTSDKQETQYF | - | TRBJ2-5 | - | TRBV14
TGTGCCAGCTCACCTCCCGCGGGGAGGCATGAGCAGTTCTTC | CASSPPAGRHEQFF | - | TRBJ2-1 | - | TRBV18
TGCAGCTCCGAAAAACCGGGACATTACAATGAGCAGTTCTTC | CSSEKPGHYNEQFF | - | TRBJ2-1 | - | TRBV29-1
TGTGCCAGCCGGTGGAGGGGGAGAGGCAATCAGCCCCAGCATTTT | CASRWRGRGNQPQHF | - | TRBJ1-5 | - | TRBV12-3/TRBV12-4
TGTGCCAGCAGGGGGCCAAGGGTTCGGGAGCTGTTTTTT | CASRGPRVRELFF | - | TRBJ2-2 | - | TRBV6-2/TRBV6-3
TGCAGCGTTGGGCATAACACCGGGGAGCTGTTTTTT | CSVGHNTGELFF | - | TRBJ2-2 | - | TRBV29-1
TGTGCCAGCAGCTTTTCTCAAATGAGATCCCCCCTCCACTTT | CASSFSQMRSPLHF | - | TRBJ1-6 | - | TRBV7-2
TGTGCCAGCAGTCGTACTGGGAACAATGAGCAGTTCTTC | CASSRTGNNEQFF | few | TRBJ2-1 | - | TRBV6-5
TGTGCCAGCAGTTTTACCCAAAAGTCCCGGGGCGAGCAGTACTTC | CASSFTQKSRGEQYF | - | TRBJ2-7 | - | TRBV12-3/TRBV12-4
TGTGCCAGCAGCCCTGGGGGGGGGTACGAGACCCAGTACTTC | CASSPGGGYETQYF | - | TRBJ2-5 | TRBD2 | TRBV5-4
TGTGCCAGCACCCCTCGGACGGGGGCCAACGTCCTGACTTTC | CASTPRTGANVLTF | - | TRBJ2-6 | - | TRBV5-6
TGCGCCAGCAGCCAAGAACAGGGGTTTAAGCCCCAGCATTTT | CASSQEQGFKPQHF | - | TRBJ1-5 | TRBD1 | TRBV4-1
TGTGCCATCAGTGGGACAGTCTACGAGCAGTACTTC | CAISGTVYEQYF | - | TRBJ2-7 | - | TRBV10-3